This T cell receptor (beta chain) was identified in a study of cytomegalovirus exposure and HLA in healthy donors. Trimming cost V 2 bases and J 0 bases, with 16 bases left between them. Germline V gene data show CDR1 as MNHNS and CDR2 as SASEGT. CDR3 length: 17 residues. About this clone itself: What it binds is not known.

The PCR was carried out with 60 Vbeta primers and 13 Jbeta primers. Only in-frame clones appear in the TCRdb table, and some are missing; sequencing was by immunoSEQ multiplex PCR. Of about 130,000 clones listed, roughly 78% were seen once; the top ten hold 1%. General study results and limits: Most subjects' HLA-A and HLA-B alleles were reportedly predicted from TCR beta sequences. In vitro work confirmed that three CMV-associated chains recognize CMV antigens. Later genetic work tied a missense DCLRE1C variant to beta-chain V and J trimming. Equally common other TCR beta chains were less clonally expanded than HLA-associated ones, a later analysis found.

Sequencing was done on a sample of PBMCs. The receptor was derived from a man aged 35 to 55 in good health and CMV-seronegative. The genes are TRBV6-1 and TRBJ1-2, with D tentatively TRBD1 (5 bases). The chain's CDR3 is CASSEPIAGRANYGYTF. The CDR3 DNA follows: TGTGCCAGCAGTGAACCGATCGCGGGGCGAGCTAACTATGGCTACACCTTC.